This T cell receptor (beta chain) was profiled in a study of T cell responses to AZD1222 COVID-19 vaccine. Study-level results: Vaccine-associated CD4 TCRs spanned spike, dominant at 160-218 and 743-854. Unmutated variant regions are reportedly the target of nearly half of TCRs that are spike-specific. Seropositivity was recorded at baseline in only five to seven AZD1222 recipients. Recipients of two AZD1222 doses showed rising Spike-specific TCR breadth and depth.

Germline loops: CDR1 MDHEN, CDR2 SYDVKM. Trimming cost V 4 bases and J 2 bases; bases outside gene matches: 6. The CDR3 length is 15 residues. Sequenced by immunoSEQ multiplex PCR; TCRdb stores in-frame clones only, minus some. The sample lists about 210,000 clones; about 95% were seen once. A note on this clone: Its antigen is undetermined.

The rearrangement joins TRBV28 to TRBJ2-7, with 9 bases aligning to TRBD2. The specimen comprised peripheral blood, sampled 28 days after the second dose of the MenACWY control vaccine. The sequence derives from an adult who received the MenACWY meningococcal vaccine as a control. The CDR3 region has the DNA TGTGCCAGCAGTTCATTAGCGGGAGCTACCTACGAGCAGTACTTC. Protein sequence: CASSSLAGATYEQYF. Filled out from reference TRBV28 and TRBJ2-7, the complete variable domain reads DVKVTQSSRYLVKRTGEKVFLECVQDMDHENMFWYRQDPGLGLRLIYFSYDVKMKEKGDIPEGYSVSREKKERFSLILESASTNQTSMYLCASSSLAGATYEQYFGPGTRLTVT.